These 23 T cell receptor beta chains originate from one sample sequenced in a study of T cells in localized non-small cell lung cancer. Assay used: immunoSEQ multiplex PCR; TCRdb lists only in-frame clones, some missing. The data contain 28,000 or so clones, more than 65% of them seen just once; the ten biggest clones take up 9.5% to 10%. The sample in question was peripheral blood, obtained before any cancer treatment. The receptor set was obtained from a man aged 40 to 69 with stage III squamous cell lung carcinoma.

The chain has TRBV13 and TRBJ1-2; D is ambiguous. The CDR3 is 14 residues long. The V end lost 3 bases, the J end lost 7 bases, and 15 bases lay between the germline ends. The germline gives CDR1 PRHDT, CDR2 FYEKMQ (reference sequence). Written as DNA, the CDR3 is TGTGCCAGCAGCTTGAGCGGGCGAGGTGGTGGCTACACCTTC. Translated: CASSLSGRGGGYTF.

The chain links TRBV5-1 to TRBJ2-3, with D unclear. The V gene lost 6 bases and the J gene lost 1 base, with 12 bases spanning the gap. The CDR3 is 14 residues long. Germline CDR1 reads SGHRS; CDR2 reads YFSETQ. The CDR3 loop reads CASIGTAGTDTQYF. The CDR3 nucleotides are TGCGCCAGCATCGGAACCGCCGGCACAGATACGCAGTATTTT.

V gene TRBV27 combines with J gene TRBJ2-2, with D perhaps matching TRBD2 (6 bases). Germline CDR1 MNHEY, CDR2 SMNVEV (reference sequence). This CDR3 contains 15 residues. V lost 4 bases and J 4 bases, leaving 13 bases between the germline ends. CDR3: CASSSPGDGTGELFF. CDR3 in DNA: TGTGCCAGCAGTTCCCCGGGGGATGGCACCGGGGAGCTGTTTTTT.

This CDR3 reads CASRGGSGANVLTF. As DNA, the CDR3 is TGTGCCAGCAGAGGGGGCTCTGGGGCCAACGTCCTGACTTTC. V is TRBV6-5 and J is TRBJ2-6; tentative D call: TRBD1 (6 bases). Trimming took 6 bases from V and 0 from J, leaving 6 bases between them. The CDR3 runs 14 residues. Per germline, CDR1 MNHEY and CDR2 SVGAGI.

This clone was counted once. The chain recombines TRBV25-1 with TRBJ2-3; D remains ambiguous. The V gene's germline CDR1 is MGHDK and CDR2 SYGVNS. This CDR3 region has 12 residues. V dropped 5 bases and J dropped 5 bases, with 8 bases sitting between them. CDR3 region: CASSLRGDTQYF. Written as DNA, the CDR3 is TGTGCCAGCAGTTTACGTGGAGATACGCAGTATTTT.

The chain recombines TRBV7-3 with TRBJ2-1, with D unclear. This CDR3 is built from 14 residues. The V end lost 4 bases, the J end lost 0 bases, and 7 bases lay between the germline ends. Germline assignment: CDR1 SGHTA and CDR2 FQGTGA. The CDR3 here is CASSSSLSYNEQFF. DNA for the CDR3: TGTGCCAGCAGCTCCTCCCTCTCCTACAATGAGCAGTTCTTC.

The chain recombines TRBV7-9 with TRBJ2-7; D unresolved. V was cut by 7 bases and J by 2 bases, with 12 bases left in between. This CDR3 comprises 13 residues. CDR1 is SEHNR, CDR2 FQNEAQ, per germline (reference sequence). For the CDR3, the DNA is TGTGCCAGCACCCTCTCCGGAACCTACGAGCAGTACTTC. Translating it yields CASTLSGTYEQYF.

This rearrangement joins TRBV9 to TRBJ2-1, with 7 positions matching TRBD2. Germline values: CDR1 SGDLS, CDR2 YYNGEE. V gave up 3 bases and J gave up 6 bases; unmatched junction bases: 6. The CDR3 contains 14 residues. CDR3 in amino acids: CASSGERGRNEQFF. The DNA for the CDR3 is TGTGCCAGCAGCGGTGAGCGGGGACGCAATGAGCAGTTCTTC.

The V and J genes are TRBV6-1 and TRBJ2-4; tentative D call: TRBD1 (6 bases). The V and J ends lost 3 bases and 6 bases respectively, with 9 bases between them. This CDR3 region has 13 residues. Germline V gene data show CDR1 as MNHNS and CDR2 as SASEGT. In DNA, the CDR3 is TGTGCCAGCAGTGAGCTGACAGGAAACATTCAGTACTTC. It is translated as CASSELTGNIQYF.

The chain links TRBV2 to TRBJ2-3; 12 nucleotides align to TRBD2. Trimming removed 7 bases from V and 5 bases from J; junction bases left unmatched: 16. The CDR3 has 18 residues. CDR1 is SNHLY, CDR2 FYNNEI, per germline. The CDR3 region has the DNA TGTGCCAGCAAGGCCCCCGGGACTAGCGGGTTAAAGGGAGATACGCAGTATTTT. Translated, it gives CASKAPGTSGLKGDTQYF.

The gene calls are TRBV5-4 and TRBJ2-1; D gene uncertain. The V gene lost 7 bases and the J gene lost 6 bases, with 14 bases spanning the gap. This CDR3 has 13 residues. CDR1 SGHNT and CDR2 YYREEE come from the germline V gene (reference sequence). The DNA of the CDR3 is TGTGCCAGCGGGCTTTCGGACCTCAATGAGCAGTTCTTC. The encoded protein is CASGLSDLNEQFF.

This chain links TRBV4-2 with TRBJ1-6, with 7 bases identical to TRBD1. The J segment lost 7 bases and the V segment lost 1 base, leaving 4 bases of the junction unmatched. Germline assignment: CDR1 LGHNA and CDR2 YNFKEQ. This CDR3 spans 15 amino acids. The CDR3 DNA reads TGTGCCAGCAGCCAAGCAACAGGGGAGAATTCACCCCTCCACTTT. This sequence encodes CASSQATGENSPLHF.

The chain employs TRBV4-1 and TRBJ2-5, with D uncertain. The CDR3 contains 16 residues. The germline gives CDR1 MGHRA, CDR2 YSYEKL. The germline V and J ends were trimmed by 4 bases and 1 base, with 16 bases remaining between them. CDR3 amino acids: CASSLGKGRIQETQYF. The CDR3 DNA reads as TGCGCCAGCAGCCTGGGGAAGGGAAGAATCCAAGAGACCCAGTACTTC.

This chain uses TRBV10-3 with TRBJ2-1; 15 positions match TRBD2. Trimming cost V 6 bases and J 1 base; bases outside gene matches: 4. Per germline, CDR1 ENHRY and CDR2 SYGVKD. The CDR3 has 17 residues. The CDR3 sequence: CAISPGLAGGSYNEQFF. DNA for the CDR3: TGTGCCATCAGCCCGGGACTAGCGGGAGGTTCCTACAATGAGCAGTTCTTC.

This clone showed up just a few times. Other DNA sequences within the sample encode an identical CDR3. This chain uses TRBV27 with TRBJ1-2; a possible D gene is TRBD1 (6 bases). The CDR3 runs 14 residues. V dropped 4 bases and J dropped 4 bases, with 13 bases sitting between them. Per the germline V gene, CDR1 is MNHEY and CDR2 is SMNVEV (reference sequence). The CDR3 here is CASSSGGQTYGYTF. As DNA, the CDR3 is TGTGCCAGCAGTTCGGGGGGGCAGACCTATGGCTACACCTTC.

The rearrangement links TRBV29-1 to TRBJ1-2; 9 positions match TRBD1. Germline V CDR1 and CDR2: SQVTM, ANQGSEA. There are 15 residues in the CDR3. The ends lost 6 bases at V and 8 bases at J; junction bases unmatched: 16. CDR3 sequence reads: CSVRAGTGSTGGYTF. The CDR3 DNA is TGCAGCGTGAGGGCCGGGACAGGGTCGACGGGCGGCTACACCTTC. Full variable domain (missing parts from reference TRBV29-1 and TRBJ1-2): SAVISQKPSRDICQRGTSLTIQCQVDSQVTMMFWYRQQPGQSLTLIATANQGSEATYESGFVIDKFPISRPNLTFSTLTVSNMSPEDSSIYLCSVRAGTGSTGGYTFGSGTRLTVV.

The chain joins TRBV10-1 to TRBJ2-1, with TRBD2 matching 14 bases. V shed 6 bases, J shed 7 bases, and the junction held 14 bases outside the gene matches. CDR1 and CDR2 (germline): WNHNN, SYGVQD (reference sequence). The CDR3 is 18 amino acids. The CDR3 region is CASSGIPGLAGDINEQFF. DNA for the CDR3: TGCGCCAGCAGCGGGATCCCGGGACTAGCGGGAGATATAAATGAGCAGTTCTTC.

The chain carries TRBV7-4 and TRBJ2-1; the D is unclear. The CDR3 sequence is 15 residues long. From germline, CDR1 is SGHVT and CDR2 SQSDAQ. Trimming cost V 6 bases and J 0 bases, with 12 bases left between them. This CDR3 is CASSPDGGSYNEQFF. In DNA, the CDR3 is TGTGCCAGCAGTCCTGACGGTGGCTCCTACAATGAGCAGTTCTTC. The whole variable domain, filled in from reference TRBV7-4 and TRBJ2-1, reads GAGVSQSPRYKVAKRGRDVALRCDSISGHVTLYWYRQTLGQGSEVLTYSQSDAQRDKSGRPSGRFSAERPERSVSTLKIQRTEQGDSAVYLCASSPDGGSYNEQFFGPGTRLTVL.

The chain combines TRBV6-1 with TRBJ1-5, with unresolved D. The CDR3 runs to 13 residues. From germline, CDR1 is MNHNS and CDR2 SASEGT. V was cut by 7 bases and J by 1 base, with 8 bases left in between. DNA for the CDR3: TGTGCCAGCAAAACGGCCAGCAATCAGCCCCAGCATTTT. This encodes CASKTASNQPQHF.

This clone was counted a few times. The rearrangement uses TRBV29-1 and TRBJ1-1, with no clear D. Trimming pared 8 bases from V and 4 bases from J, leaving 11 bases between. The CDR3 covers 11 residues. CDR1 is SQVTM, CDR2 ANQGSEA, per germline. The CDR3 region is CSSTLATEAFF. For the CDR3, the DNA is TGCAGCTCGACCCTCGCCACTGAAGCTTTCTTT.

The chain is built from TRBV28 and TRBJ2-1; TRBD2 matches 10 bases. CDR3 size: 15 residues. The germline V gene has CDR1 MDHEN and CDR2 SYDVKM. After removal of 6 bases from V and 5 bases from J, the junction contained 7 bases not matched to a gene. The CDR3 bases are TGTGCCAGCAGCCCGTGGACTAGCGGTAACAATGAGCAGTTCTTC. It encodes CASSPWTSGNNEQFF. The complete variable domain, with remaining parts taken from reference TRBV28 and TRBJ2-1, reads DVKVTQSSRYLVKRTGEKVFLECVQDMDHENMFWYRQDPGLGLRLIYFSYDVKMKEKGDIPEGYSVSREKKERFSLILESASTNQTSMYLCASSPWTSGNNEQFFGPGTRLTVL.

This clone counts as medium-sized (0.01 to 0.1%). The CDR3 reads CASKRDTEAFF. CDR3 nucleotide sequence: TGTGCCTCGAAGAGGGACACTGAAGCTTTCTTT. The chain has TRBV30 and TRBJ1-1; no clear D. CDR1 is GTSNPN and CDR2 is SVGIG in the germline V gene (reference sequence). CDR3 length: 11 amino acids. Trimming cost V 7 bases and J 3 bases, with 9 bases left between them.

The rearrangement uses TRBV19 and TRBJ1-5; 7 bases align to TRBD1. The CDR3 sequence is 16 residues long. Germline V gives CDR1 LNHDA, CDR2 SQIVND (reference sequence). Germline trimming cut 4 bases from V and 7 bases from J; bases unmatched to any gene: 13. Here the CDR3 DNA reads TGTGCCAGTAGTAACCACAGGGGAAGCTTTGGACAGCCCCAGCATTTT. Translating it yields CASSNHRGSFGQPQHF. The complete variable domain, with remaining parts taken from reference TRBV19 and TRBJ1-5, reads DGGITQSPKYLFRKEGQNVTLSCEQNLNHDAMYWYRQDPGQGLRLIYYSQIVNDFQKGDIAEGYSVSREKKESFPLTVTSAQKNPTAFYLCASSNHRGSFGQPQHFGDGTRLSIL.